What follows are 29 T cell receptor beta chains derived from one specimen sequenced in a study of response to subunit inactivated influenza vaccine. MiXCR, applied by TCRdb to the RT-PCR reads, yields one record per CDR3 protein. This table has over 800,000 distinct CDR3 sequences, around 21% appearing once. The material was PBMCs from blood, obtained more than 4 days after vaccination. These receptor sequences come from a man aged 45-60 years who received an inactivated influenza vaccine.

The J gene is TRBJ2-3, the V gene TRBV10-3; TRBD2 agrees at 7 bases. V dropped 2 bases and J dropped 1; count of bases not matched to a gene: 9. CDR3 length: 17 residues. Germline loops: CDR1 ENHRY, CDR2 SYGVKD. The CDR3 is CAISEASGRVGTDTQYF. CDR3 nucleotides: TGTGCCATCAGTGAGGCTAGCGGAAGGGTGGGCACAGATACGCAGTATTTT.

The chain has TRBV2 and TRBJ2-7, with a possible D match to TRBD2 (6 bases). Germline V lookup: CDR1 SNHLY, CDR2 FYNNEI. CDR3 size: 14 residues. V was trimmed by 7 bases and J by 6 bases, leaving 19 bases between them. CDR3 in DNA: TGTGCCAGCACCATCACCGGGGGTTCCAGCGAGCAGTACTTC. Translation: CASTITGGSSEQYF.

There are a few counts of this clonotype. V is TRBV7-2 and J is TRBJ1-5, with TRBD1 identical over 7 bases. The germline V gene has CDR1 SGHTA and CDR2 FQGNSA. The CDR3 is 15 amino acids. Trimming cost V 0 bases and J 4 bases; bases outside gene matches: 3. CDR3 nucleotides: TGTGCCAGCAGCTTAGCGGGGACAGTTAATCAGCCCCAGCATTTT. Encoded protein: CASSLAGTVNQPQHF. The full variable domain, completed using reference TRBV7-2 and TRBJ1-5, is GAGVSQSPSNKVTEKGKDVELRCDPISGHTALYWYRQSLGQGLEFLIYFQGNSAPDKSGLPSDRFSAERTGGSVSTLTIQRTQQEDSAVYLCASSLAGTVNQPQHFGDGTRLSIL.

The chain recombines TRBV12-3 or TRBV12-4 with TRBJ1-1, with TRBD1 identical over 8 bases. The length of the CDR3 is 14 residues. J gave up 4 bases and V 4 bases, and 5 bases lay outside the gene matches. The DNA of the CDR3 is TGTGCCAGCAGTTCACGGACAGGGCGCACTGAAGCTTTCTTT. It specifies CASSSRTGRTEAFF.

The J gene is TRBJ1-5, the V gene TRBV15; D unresolved. The V gene lost 1 base and the J gene lost 6 bases, with 4 bases spanning the gap. The V gene's germline CDR1 is LNHNV and CDR2 YYDKDF (reference sequence). The CDR3 is 12 residues long. The CDR3: CATSRGGQPQHF. CDR3 sequence (DNA): TGTGCCACCAGCAGAGGAGGTCAGCCCCAGCATTTT.

This clonotype was picked up a small number of times. CDR3 region: CASSPWGEILREQYF. CDR3 DNA sequence: TGTGCCAGCAGCCCTTGGGGGGAGATTCTACGAGAACAGTACTTC. This chain joins TRBV7-2 and TRBJ2-7; possibly TRBD2 for D (6 bases). The CDR3 is 15 residues long. Germline V gene data show CDR1 as SGHTA and CDR2 as FQGNSA. V lost 5 bases and J lost 10, with 24 bases in between.

The chain recombines TRBV6-1 with TRBJ2-7; 8 bases map to TRBD2. Germline values: CDR1 MNHNS, CDR2 SASEGT. The CDR3 contains 16 residues. Trimming took 6 bases from V and 2 from J; bases not matched to a gene: 12. The DNA of the CDR3 is TGTGCCAGCAGAATAATTTCAGCGGGAGCCCCCTACGAGCAGTACTTC. Its protein product is CASRIISAGAPYEQYF.

This rearrangement joins TRBV6-1 to TRBJ2-7, with D possibly matching TRBD2 (7 bases). Germline lookup yields CDR1 MNHNS and CDR2 SASEGT. The CDR3 has 14 residues. V was pared by 4 bases and J by 1 base, with 11 bases between. The CDR3 here is CASSGGGVSYEQYF. In DNA, the CDR3 is TGTGCCAGCAGTGGGGGGGGCGTTTCCTACGAGCAGTACTTC.

There are a few counts of this clonotype. This chain connects TRBV7-2 to TRBJ1-2; TRBD1 aligns across 9 bases. Germline V gene sequence: CDR1 SGHTA, CDR2 FQGNSA. CDR3 length equals 15 residues. The trim removed 4 bases at V and 10 bases at J, leaving 13 bases unmatched. The CDR3 reads CASSSEVGTGRLYTF. The CDR3 region has the DNA TGTGCCAGCAGCTCCGAAGTCGGGACAGGGCGTCTCTACACCTTC.

This clonotype was recorded at least ten times. CDR3 in amino acids: CASFAEFTQYF. The CDR3 DNA sequence: TGTGCCAGCTTTGCGGAATTTACGCAGTATTTT. V usage is TRBV6-1 and J usage is TRBJ2-3; D is unclear. CDR3 length: 11 residues. Between the trimmed V and J ends, which lost 8 bases and 8 bases, there was a span of 11 bases. From germline, CDR1 is MNHNS and CDR2 SASEGT.

This clonotype was observed a handful of times. This sequence joins TRBV15 and TRBJ2-1, with D hard to call. Germline V gene sequence: CDR1 LNHNV, CDR2 YYDKDF (reference sequence). CDR3 length: 15 amino acids. Between the trimmed V and J ends, which lost 0 bases and 2 bases, there was a span of 8 bases. The CDR3 sequence is CATSREQRPYNEQFF. CDR3 bases: TGTGCCACCAGCAGAGAACAGAGGCCCTACAATGAGCAGTTCTTC.

J is TRBJ2-7 and V is TRBV29-1; D is tentatively TRBD1 or TRBD2 (5 bases each). Germline lookup yields CDR1 SQVTM and CDR2 ANQGSEA. CDR3 length: 14 residues. V lost 0 bases and J lost 3, with 12 bases in between. The CDR3 nucleotides are TGCAGCGTTGAAGATCGATTTGGGGGCTACGAGCAGTACTTC. Protein sequence: CSVEDRFGGYEQYF.

The V gene is TRBV24-1, the J gene TRBJ2-7; the D is unclear. The germline V gene encodes CDR1 KGHDR and CDR2 SFDVKD. V lost 4 bases, J lost 6 bases, and 15 bases lay in between. CDR3 length: 14 residues. CDR3 in DNA: TGTGCCACCAGTGACCCCGCGACCCACGGCGAGCAGTACTTC. As protein: CATSDPATHGEQYF.

The rearrangement uses TRBV28 and TRBJ2-7; TRBD2 is a possible D gene (6 bases). CDR3 length: 15 residues. Trimming stripped 3 bases from V and 4 bases from J, with 16 bases between. Germline CDR1 reads MDHEN; CDR2 reads SYDVKM. This CDR3 is CASSFGSGGPYEQYF. CDR3 DNA: TGTGCCAGCAGTTTCGGTAGCGGAGGGCCTTACGAGCAGTACTTC.

This clonotype was counted between two and nine times. V usage is TRBV11-2 and J usage is TRBJ1-1; no firm D call. Trimming took off 4 bases at V and 6 bases at J, with 12 bases between the two ends. There are 13 residues in the CDR3. The germline V gene has CDR1 SGHAT and CDR2 FQNNGV. The CDR3 DNA sequence: TGTGCCAGCAGCTCCTCGCGCGGGGCTGAAGCTTTCTTT. Translation gives CASSSSRGAEAFF.

The CDR3 nucleotides are TGTGCCAGCAGCTCAGGAACCTTGCAAAACACCATATATTTT. Its translation: CASSSGTLQNTIYF. This chain joins TRBV12-3 or TRBV12-4 and TRBJ1-3; D gene uncertain. This CDR3 contains 14 residues. V was shortened by 6 bases and J by 6 bases, with 15 bases between the two germline ends.

This clonotype has just a few counts. The V and J genes are TRBV29-1 and TRBJ2-5; D is undetermined. The V gene's germline CDR1 is SQVTM and CDR2 ANQGSEA. Trimming took off 2 bases at V and 9 bases at J, with 13 bases between the two ends. The CDR3 totals 12 residues. The CDR3 nucleotides are TGCAGCGTTGAAATGGGTGGTGGGGCCCAGTACTTC. Its translation: CSVEMGGGAQYF.

The chain has TRBV27 and TRBJ1-1; D remains ambiguous. Trimming took off 3 bases at V and 3 bases at J, with 11 bases between the two ends. This CDR3 comprises 14 residues. Germline V gene lookup returns CDR1 MNHEY and CDR2 SMNVEV (reference sequence). The CDR3, as DNA: TGTGCCAGCAGTTTTAGCCGATCGGACACTGAAGCTTTCTTT. Amino acids: CASSFSRSDTEAFF.

V gene TRBV29-1 combines with J gene TRBJ1-2; maybe TRBD1 (5 bases). Trimming shortened V by 2 bases and J by 3 bases, and 10 bases separated the two germline ends. Germline V gives CDR1 SQVTM, CDR2 ANQGSEA. CDR3 length: 13 amino acids. This CDR3 reads CSVEPTAYYGYTF. The DNA of the CDR3 is TGCAGCGTTGAACCGACAGCCTACTATGGCTACACCTTC.

The gene calls are TRBV20-1 and TRBJ1-5; D possibly corresponds to TRBD1 (5 bases). Deletions cut 6 bases from V and 3 bases from J, with 21 bases between. The CDR3 covers 16 residues. Germline-derived CDR1 and CDR2 are DFQATT and SNEGSKA (reference sequence). CDR3 loop: CSAPPGGAKTNQPQHF. The CDR3 DNA sequence: TGCAGTGCGCCCCCGGGAGGGGCCAAGACCAATCAGCCCCAGCATTTT.

This sequence joins TRBV30 and TRBJ2-1, with D hard to call. The CDR3 is 12 residues long. Trimming removed 7 bases at V and 0 bases at J, with 7 bases between. CDR1 and CDR2 (germline): GTSNPN, SVGIG (reference sequence). Here the CDR3 reads CALDSSYNEQFF. Here the CDR3 DNA reads TGTGCCTTAGATAGCTCCTACAATGAGCAGTTCTTC.

This chain connects TRBV10-3 to TRBJ2-1, with 13 bases matching TRBD2. The CDR3 runs to 15 residues. The V gene's germline CDR1 is ENHRY and CDR2 SYGVKD. V lost 11 bases to trimming and J lost 2 bases; unmatched junction nucleotides: 6. The DNA for the CDR3 is TGTGCCCTCTCGACTAGCGGGGGGCCCTACAATGAGCAGTTCTTC. This translates into CALSTSGGPYNEQFF.

The V call is TRBV7-9, the J call TRBJ2-5; 11 nucleotides align to TRBD2. The CDR3 spans 14 residues. Germline-derived CDR1 and CDR2 are SEHNR and FQNEAQ (reference sequence). J gave up 5 bases and V 7 bases, and 6 bases lay outside the gene matches. CDR3 DNA sequence: TGTGCCAGCAACCTAGCGGGGGGAGTGGAGACCCAGTACTTC. It specifies CASNLAGGVETQYF.

This clonotype has a handful of counts. This sequence joins TRBV7-9 and TRBJ1-2; no clear D. V was shortened by 5 bases and J by 4 bases, with 17 bases between the two germline ends. Germline CDR1 SEHNR, CDR2 FQNEAQ (reference sequence). The CDR3 loop spans 15 amino acids. The CDR3 DNA is TGTGCCAGCAGCATAAGCACTGGGTTCTCCTATGGCTACACCTTC. Amino acid sequence: CASSISTGFSYGYTF.

This clonotype was recorded a few times. V and J are TRBV6-1 and TRBJ2-5, with D possibly matching TRBD2 (5 bases). This CDR3 contains 14 residues. V lost 5 bases, J lost 3 bases, and 13 bases lay in between. Germline V CDR1 and CDR2: MNHNS, SASEGT. The CDR3 spells CASSPMTKEETQYF. CDR3 nucleotides: TGTGCCAGCAGTCCAATGACTAAGGAAGAGACCCAGTACTTC.

This clonotype has only a few counts. V and J are TRBV5-5 and TRBJ2-5; 13 bases agree with TRBD2. The CDR3 runs to 15 residues. V lost 6 bases, J lost 0 bases, and 2 bases stayed unmatched. The germline gives CDR1 SGHKS, CDR2 YYEKEE (reference sequence). The CDR3 DNA follows: TGTGCCAGCACGGGACTAGCGGGGAACCAAGAGACCCAGTACTTC. It translates to CASTGLAGNQETQYF.

This clonotype was recorded a few times. The chain employs TRBV20-1 and TRBJ1-1; 8 nucleotides line up with TRBD1. The CDR3 is 14 amino acids. The germline V gene has CDR1 DFQATT and CDR2 SNEGSKA (reference sequence). V trimming: 0 bases; J trimming: 7 bases; junction bases outside the gene matches: 7. The CDR3 loop is CSARDWGQANEAFF. DNA of the CDR3: TGCAGTGCTAGAGATTGGGGACAGGCAAATGAAGCTTTCTTT.

The J gene is TRBJ1-2, the V gene TRBV20-1, with D possibly being TRBD1 (6 bases). Trimming cost V 2 bases and J 2 bases, with 12 bases left between them. CDR1 is DFQATT and CDR2 is SNEGSKA in the germline V gene (reference sequence). The CDR3 totals 14 residues. Here the CDR3 reads CSARPPGANYGYTF. CDR3 DNA: TGCAGTGCTAGACCCCCAGGGGCAAACTATGGCTACACCTTC.

This clonotype has only a few counts. The chain uses TRBV27 and TRBJ2-3, with D uncertain. CDR1 MNHEY and CDR2 SMNVEV come from the germline V gene (reference sequence). V was pared by 3 bases and J by 2 bases, with 15 bases between. The CDR3 loop spans 16 amino acids. The CDR3 bases are TGTGCCAGCAGTTTCCTTCGGTCGGGTCACACAGATACGCAGTATTTT. Translating gives CASSFLRSGHTDTQYF.